This TCR beta chain emerged from a study of OX40 agonist ivuxolimab in advanced cancers. The ends lost 3 bases at V and 3 bases at J; junction bases unmatched: 7. CDR1 LNHNV and CDR2 YYDKDF come from the germline V gene (reference sequence). This CDR3 region has 16 residues. Profiled with immunoSEQ multiplex PCR; TCRdb holds only in-frame clones, not every one. The profile shows around 81,000 clones, 85% to 90% of them singletons. The V gene is TRBV15, the J gene TRBJ2-5, with TRBD2 matching 10 bases. This clonotype originated in an adult with an advanced solid tumor such as melanoma, head and neck, liver or kidney cancer. The material was CD4+ or CD8+ T cells sorted from blood, obtained in a trial of the OX40 agonist ivuxolimab. The CDR3, as DNA: TGTGCCACCAGCAGGCCTCCGGGACTAGCGAAAGAGACCCAGTACTTC. This gives the protein CATSRPPGLAKETQYF.